The rows below give T cell receptor beta chains drawn from one sample of a study of T cell responses to AZD1222 COVID-19 vaccine. TCRdb's copy holds only in-frame clones and misses some; the assay was immunoSEQ multiplex PCR. The table shows more than 150,000 clones, with about 90% occurring only once. Sample: peripheral blood, taken 28 days after the second AZD1222 dose. The receptors originated from an adult who received the AZD1222 COVID-19 vaccine. CDR3s include the opening cysteine and the closing phenylalanine or tryptophan. Fields, in order: V gene, J gene, D gene, clone size, CDR3 protein, CDR3 DNA. The D gene is left open where the match is weak. Clone size is shown for a subset of rows, as once, few, many or a class of expanded clone.

V gene: TRBV4-2
J gene: TRBJ2-3
D gene: .
clone size: .
CDR3 protein: CASSQERGADTQYF
CDR3 DNA: TGTGCCAGCAGCCAAGAGCGGGGCGCAGATACGCAGTATTTT

V gene: TRBV19
J gene: TRBJ1-5
D gene: .
clone size: .
CDR3 protein: CASSIRGQYSNQPQHF
CDR3 DNA: TGTGCCAGTAGTATCCGGGGACAATATAGCAATCAGCCCCAGCATTTT

V gene: TRBV7-2
J gene: TRBJ2-5
D gene: TRBD1
clone size: .
CDR3 protein: CASSVQGAGQETQYF
CDR3 DNA: TGTGCCAGCAGCGTACAGGGGGCAGGGCAAGAGACCCAGTACTTC

V gene: TRBV5-6
J gene: TRBJ1-2
D gene: TRBD1
clone size: .
CDR3 protein: CASSWDDRENYGYTF
CDR3 DNA: TGTGCCAGCAGCTGGGACGACAGGGAAAACTATGGCTACACCTTC

V gene: TRBV5-1
J gene: TRBJ1-6
D gene: TRBD1
clone size: .
CDR3 protein: CASSSRQGGNSPLHF
CDR3 DNA: TGCGCCAGCAGCTCCCGACAGGGTGGGAATTCACCCCTCCACTTT

V gene: TRBV28
J gene: TRBJ1-1
D gene: .
clone size: .
CDR3 protein: CASSPPGGSTEAFF
CDR3 DNA: TGTGCCAGCAGTCCCCCGGGGGGGAGCACTGAAGCTTTCTTT

V gene: TRBV27
J gene: TRBJ2-3
D gene: TRBD1
clone size: .
CDR3 protein: CASGGQGVTDTQYF
CDR3 DNA: TGTGCCAGCGGAGGACAGGGAGTCACAGATACGCAGTATTTT

V gene: TRBV6-5
J gene: TRBJ1-1
D gene: .
clone size: once
CDR3 protein: CASSYLTYVGNTEAFF
CDR3 DNA: TGTGCCAGCAGTTACCTTACCTATGTGGGGAACACTGAAGCTTTCTTT

V gene: TRBV4-1
J gene: TRBJ1-2
D gene: TRBD1
clone size: .
CDR3 protein: CASSQDPLSGQHYGYTF
CDR3 DNA: TGCGCCAGCAGCCAAGATCCTCTCTCGGGACAGCATTATGGCTACACCTTC

V gene: TRBV5-5
J gene: TRBJ2-3
D gene: .
clone size: .
CDR3 protein: CASSLYGGLTDTQYF
CDR3 DNA: TGTGCCAGCAGCTTGTACGGCGGTCTCACAGATACGCAGTATTTT

V gene: TRBV6-2/TRBV6-3
J gene: TRBJ1-5
D gene: TRBD1
clone size: .
CDR3 protein: CASSRGQGTNQPQHF
CDR3 DNA: TGTGCCAGCAGCCGTGGACAGGGAACCAATCAGCCCCAGCATTTT

V gene: TRBV12-3/TRBV12-4
J gene: TRBJ1-2
D gene: .
clone size: .
CDR3 protein: CASSLGIRYGYTF
CDR3 DNA: TGTGCCAGCAGTTTAGGGATTCGATATGGCTACACCTTC

V gene: TRBV30
J gene: TRBJ1-5
D gene: .
clone size: .
CDR3 protein: CAWSRGGDSNQPQHF
CDR3 DNA: TGTGCCTGGAGTCGTGGGGGTGATAGCAATCAGCCCCAGCATTTT

V gene: TRBV6-5
J gene: TRBJ1-1
D gene: .
clone size: few
CDR3 protein: CASSLLRGDTEAFF
CDR3 DNA: TGTGCCAGCAGTCTCCTACGGGGGGACACTGAAGCTTTCTTT

V gene: TRBV28
J gene: TRBJ2-5
D gene: .
clone size: .
CDR3 protein: CASGRGDEETQYF
CDR3 DNA: TGTGCCAGCGGGAGAGGGGACGAAGAGACCCAGTACTTC

V gene: TRBV3-1/TRBV3-2
J gene: TRBJ2-5
D gene: .
clone size: once
CDR3 protein: CASSPEGETQYF
CDR3 DNA: TGTGCCAGCAGCCCCGAGGGAGAGACCCAGTACTTC

V gene: TRBV3-1/TRBV3-2
J gene: TRBJ1-1
D gene: .
clone size: .
CDR3 protein: CASSQGVGQTIPEAFF
CDR3 DNA: TGTGCCAGCAGCCAGGGGGTAGGACAGACAATTCCTGAAGCTTTCTTT

V gene: TRBV27
J gene: TRBJ2-1
D gene: .
clone size: once
CDR3 protein: CASSLFVNRLTGNEQFF
CDR3 DNA: TGTGCCAGCAGTTTGTTCGTTAACAGGCTAACAGGCAATGAGCAGTTCTTC

V gene: TRBV30
J gene: TRBJ2-7
D gene: .
clone size: once
CDR3 protein: CAWSVGPYEQYF
CDR3 DNA: TGTGCCTGGAGTGTAGGGCCCTACGAGCAGTACTTC

V gene: TRBV7-2
J gene: TRBJ2-1
D gene: TRBD1
clone size: .
CDR3 protein: CASSPGTGRSNEQFF
CDR3 DNA: TGTGCCAGCAGCCCCGGGACAGGGAGGTCCAATGAGCAGTTCTTC

V gene: TRBV27
J gene: TRBJ1-6
D gene: TRBD1
clone size: .
CDR3 protein: CASSLFGQGGGSPLHF
CDR3 DNA: TGTGCCAGCAGTTTGTTTGGACAGGGTGGTGGTTCACCCCTCCACTTT

V gene: TRBV5-1
J gene: TRBJ1-4
D gene: .
clone size: .
CDR3 protein: CASSSDDATNEKLFF
CDR3 DNA: TGCGCCAGCAGCTCAGACGATGCAACTAATGAAAAACTGTTTTTT